This entry concerns a single T cell receptor beta chain. Read coverage stops 3 residues before the CDR3 terminus; the germline J gene supplies the remainder. This entry comes from a study of T cells in women clearing cervical HPV infection. Across the whole study: Case blood drawn at lesion detection; control blood after infection cleared.

Sequenced by immunoSEQ multiplex PCR; TCRdb stores in-frame clones only, minus some. The table lists tens of thousands of clones, with around 7.6% in the top ten. Trimming removed 6 bases from V and 6 bases from J; junction bases left unmatched: 6. Germline CDR1 and CDR2: MNHGY and SVAAGI. The CDR3 spans 13 residues. Sequences were obtained from blood buffy coat. The chain combines TRBV6-9 with TRBJ1-1, with 8 bases matching TRBD1. The sequence derives from a woman aged 18 to 75 with a cervical HPV16 infection that either progressed to CIN3+ or cleared (not recorded which). The CDR3 sequence: CASRDRESSEAFF. The sequenced part of the CDR3 DNA is TGTGCCAGCAGGGACAGGGAAAGTTCTGAA.